The 25 T cell receptor beta chains in this list originate from one sample, sequenced in a study of OX40 agonist ivuxolimab in advanced cancers. Assay: immunoSEQ multiplex PCR; the TCRdb copy retains only in-frame clones and omits some. The repertoire consists of about 36,000 clones, with 60% to 85% occurring once and the leading ten covering under 25%. The starting material was CD4+ or CD8+ T cells sorted from blood, obtained in a trial of the OX40 agonist ivuxolimab. Every receptor here comes from an adult with an advanced solid tumor such as melanoma, head and neck, liver or kidney cancer.

The chain uses TRBV29-1 and TRBJ2-1; D possibly corresponds to TRBD1 (5 bases). Between the trimmed V and J ends, which lost 5 bases and 8 bases, there was a span of 13 bases. The V gene's germline CDR1 is SQVTM and CDR2 ANQGSEA. The CDR3 extends over 12 amino acids. CDR3: CSVLGVVDEQFF. As DNA, the CDR3 is TGCAGCGTTCTAGGGGTCGTGGATGAGCAGTTCTTC.

The chain uses TRBV18 and TRBJ1-2, with 7 bases identical to TRBD1. Looked up from germline, CDR1 is KGHSH and CDR2 is LQKENI. The CDR3 is 13 amino acids. The J segment lost 2 bases and the V segment lost 3 bases, leaving 0 bases of the junction unmatched. In DNA form, the CDR3 reads TGTGCCAGCTCACCGGGACAGAACTATGGCTACACCTTC. Translation: CASSPGQNYGYTF.

There are a few counts of this clone. V gene TRBV5-1 combines with J gene TRBJ1-2, with D unresolved. CDR1 and CDR2 (germline): SGHRS, YFSETQ. The ends were cut back, 0 bases at V and 4 bases at J, with 4 bases in the middle. This CDR3 comprises 12 residues. The CDR3 here is CASSLESYGYTF. CDR3 DNA sequence: TGCGCCAGCAGCTTGGAGAGCTATGGCTACACCTTC.

This clone was counted only a few times. The chain uses TRBV19 and TRBJ1-1, with 7 bases matching TRBD1. This CDR3 contains 16 residues. The trim removed 5 bases at V and 0 bases at J, leaving 9 bases unmatched. Germline assignment: CDR1 LNHDA and CDR2 SQIVND (reference sequence). The CDR3 DNA reads as TGTGCCAGTAGTTTAGGGGGCAGACTTATGAACACTGAAGCTTTCTTT. This sequence encodes CASSLGGRLMNTEAFF.

Only a few counts were recorded for this clone. This chain connects TRBV27 to TRBJ1-1; D is undetermined. The V gene's germline CDR1 is MNHEY and CDR2 SMNVEV (reference sequence). The length of the CDR3 is 13 residues. V lost 5 bases, J lost 1 base, and 8 bases lay in between. CDR3 amino acids: CASSQYRNTEAFF. The CDR3 DNA reads as TGTGCCAGCAGTCAATACAGGAACACTGAAGCTTTCTTT.

The chain links TRBV5-1 to TRBJ2-5, with 7 bases fitting TRBD2. The CDR3 runs 19 residues. Trimming removed 1 base from V and 1 base from J; junction bases left unmatched: 16. Germline V lookup: CDR1 SGHRS, CDR2 YFSETQ. The CDR3 loop is CASSLWESSGSPFQETQYF. The CDR3 nucleotides read TGCGCCAGCAGCTTGTGGGAGAGTAGCGGGTCACCTTTCCAAGAGACCCAGTACTTC. Drawing the rest from reference TRBV5-1 and TRBJ2-5, the complete variable domain is KAGVTQTPRYLIKTRGQQVTLSCSPISGHRSVSWYQQTPGQGLQFLFEYFSETQRNKGNFPGRFSGRQFSNSRSEMNVSTLELGDSALYLCASSLWESSGSPFQETQYFGPGTRLLVL.

The chain combines TRBV10-3 with TRBJ2-2, with D possibly matching TRBD1 (5 bases). The CDR3 is 13 residues long. Trimming stripped 7 bases from V and 4 bases from J, with 10 bases between. Germline V gene sequence: CDR1 ENHRY, CDR2 SYGVKD. CDR3 nucleotide sequence: TGTGCCATCACCCCAGGGATCACCGGGGAGCTGTTTTTT. This gives the protein CAITPGITGELFF.

This chain links TRBV11-3 with TRBJ2-1; possibly TRBD1 or TRBD2 for D (5 bases each). This CDR3 is 16 amino acids long. The ends were cut back, 5 bases at V and 2 bases at J, with 16 bases in the middle. Per the germline V gene, CDR1 is SGHNT and CDR2 is YENEEA. The CDR3 protein is CASSQGSGTAYNEQFF. The CDR3, as DNA: TGTGCCAGCAGCCAAGGTTCGGGGACGGCCTACAATGAGCAGTTCTTC.

The chain joins TRBV10-3 to TRBJ2-3; 7 bases fit TRBD1. In germline, CDR1 is ENHRY, CDR2 SYGVKD. J gave up 0 bases and V 6 bases, and 3 bases lay outside the gene matches. This CDR3 has 14 residues. CDR3 in amino acids: CAIRGDSSTDTQYF. As DNA, the CDR3 is TGTGCCATCAGGGGGGACAGTAGCACAGATACGCAGTATTTT.

This chain uses TRBV5-1 with TRBJ2-3; possibly TRBD1 for D (6 bases). Germline CDR1 reads SGHRS; CDR2 reads YFSETQ. This CDR3 region has 16 residues. V lost 4 bases, J lost 2 bases, and 17 bases lay in between. The CDR3 sequence is CASSTGFSPFTDTQYF. The DNA for the CDR3 is TGCGCCAGCAGCACAGGGTTCTCACCATTCACAGATACGCAGTATTTT.

This clone appeared once. The gene calls are TRBV18 and TRBJ1-2, with TRBD1 as a possible D gene (5 bases). Per germline, CDR1 KGHSH and CDR2 LQKENI. Between the trimmed V and J ends, which lost 5 bases and 5 bases, there was a span of 12 bases. The CDR3 has 13 amino acids. CDR3 in DNA: TGTGCCAGCTCAGATGGGGCGCAATATGGCTACACCTTC. Protein product: CASSDGAQYGYTF.

The chain links TRBV21-1 to TRBJ2-3; the D call of TRBD2 is as the table states it, not checked on the DNA. TRBV21-1 is reported as a pseudogene. CDR3 length: 10 residues. The CDR3 loop reads CASSKNSQYF. CDR3 sequence (DNA): TGTGCCAGCAGCAAAAACTCGCAGTATTTT.

This chain uses TRBV6-5 with TRBJ2-7; D not resolved. The CDR3 contains 15 residues. Looked up from germline, CDR1 is MNHEY and CDR2 is SVGAGI. Between the trimmed V and J ends, which lost 2 bases and 5 bases, there was a span of 16 bases. The CDR3 sequence: CASSYGTSAPHEQYF. In DNA form, the CDR3 reads TGTGCCAGCAGTTACGGTACGTCGGCCCCCCACGAGCAGTACTTC.

This clone came up many times. The V gene is TRBV28, the J gene TRBJ2-7; 10 bases are shared with TRBD1. CDR3 length: 14 amino acids. The V segment lost 2 bases and the J segment 6 bases; nucleotides outside the gene matches: 4. CDR1 and CDR2 (germline): MDHEN, SYDVKM. The CDR3: CASSLPGTGVEQYV. CDR3 DNA: TGTGCCAGCAGTTTACCCGGGACAGGGGTCGAGCAGTACGTC.

This clone was seen a handful of times. This chain joins TRBV6-1 and TRBJ2-7; D might be TRBD2 (6 bases). The ends were cut back, 11 bases at V and 1 base at J, with 9 bases in the middle. The CDR3 is made up of 11 amino acids. Germline lookup yields CDR1 MNHNS and CDR2 SASEGT. In DNA form, the CDR3 reads TGTGCCGTGGGGAGGTCCTACGAGCAGTACGTC. Translating gives CAVGRSYEQYV.

The rearrangement joins TRBV7-2 to TRBJ2-1; 10 nucleotides match TRBD2. V lost 1 base, J lost 4 bases, and 1 base stayed unmatched. This CDR3 is built from 15 residues. The germline gives CDR1 SGHTA, CDR2 FQGNSA. CDR3 coding DNA: TGTGCCAGCAGCTTAGTAGCGGGGGGATACAATGAGCAGTTCTTC. It is translated as CASSLVAGGYNEQFF.

The chain employs TRBV7-2 and TRBJ2-5; weak D call: TRBD1 (6 bases). This CDR3 contains 17 residues. Germline V lookup: CDR1 SGHTA, CDR2 FQGNSA. The V end lost 2 bases, the J end lost 2 bases, and 18 bases lay between the germline ends. CDR3 sequence: CASSLKHRVRGQETQYF. CDR3 in DNA: TGTGCCAGCAGCTTAAAACACAGGGTCCGCGGTCAAGAGACCCAGTACTTC.

The rearrangement links TRBV11-2 to TRBJ2-5; tentatively, D is TRBD2 (5 bases). Germline V gene data show CDR1 as SGHAT and CDR2 as FQNNGV. The CDR3 is made up of 14 amino acids. Trimming cost V 5 bases and J 5 bases, with 15 bases left between them. The CDR3 is CASSEYGRRETQYF. The CDR3 DNA reads TGTGCCAGCAGCGAGTACGGCAGGAGGGAGACCCAGTACTTC.

This chain links TRBV30 with TRBJ1-5, with D perhaps matching TRBD1 (6 bases). Germline V gives CDR1 GTSNPN, CDR2 SVGIG (reference sequence). This CDR3 spans 17 amino acids. Trimming stripped 1 base from V and 0 bases from J, with 16 bases between. The chain's CDR3 is CAWSGSKGVYSNQPQHF. The CDR3 DNA sequence: TGTGCCTGGAGTGGAAGTAAGGGGGTTTATAGCAATCAGCCCCAGCATTTT.

This clone is medium-sized by share. The V call is TRBV6-1, the J call TRBJ1-2, with D hard to call. The CDR3 sequence is 15 residues long. Germline assignment: CDR1 MNHNS and CDR2 SASEGT. The germline V and J ends were trimmed by 1 base and 2 bases, with 11 bases remaining between them. CDR3: CASSEVTTINYGYTF. The DNA for the CDR3 is TGTGCCAGCAGTGAAGTAACAACAATCAACTATGGCTACACCTTC.

V is TRBV5-6 and J is TRBJ1-2; D is uncertain. Germline V CDR1 and CDR2: SGHDT, YYEEEE. This CDR3 is built from 14 residues. V lost 0 bases and J 5 bases, leaving 11 bases between the germline ends. The CDR3 DNA reads TGTGCCAGCAGCTTGGAGTTGGGGAATTATGGCTACACCTTC. Residues: CASSLELGNYGYTF.

The genes are TRBV19 and TRBJ1-5; D remains unclear. In germline, CDR1 is LNHDA, CDR2 SQIVND (reference sequence). Trimming took off 7 bases at V and 6 bases at J, with 19 bases between the two ends. The CDR3 sequence is 15 residues long. CDR3 residues: CASNPRLESGQPQHF. As DNA, the CDR3 is TGTGCCAGTAATCCCAGGTTAGAGTCCGGTCAGCCCCAGCATTTT.

The CDR3 region is CAISGLAQETQYF. The CDR3 bases are TGTGCCATCAGTGGGCTAGCGCAAGAGACCCAGTACTTC. This chain connects TRBV10-3 to TRBJ2-5; D perhaps matches TRBD2 (6 bases). V was pared by 4 bases and J by 2 bases, with 8 bases between. This CDR3 spans 13 amino acids. Germline CDR1 and CDR2: ENHRY and SYGVKD.

The rearrangement links TRBV6-1 to TRBJ1-1; D ambiguous. The V and J ends lost 4 bases and 7 bases respectively, with 7 bases between them. Per the germline V gene, CDR1 is MNHNS and CDR2 is SASEGT. The CDR3 consists of 11 residues. The chain's CDR3 is CASSGQIEAFF. The CDR3 DNA is TGTGCCAGCAGTGGCCAAATTGAAGCTTTCTTT.

The J gene is TRBJ2-3, the V gene TRBV18; D unclear. V gave up 4 bases and J gave up 5 bases, with 7 bases separating them. CDR3 length equals 12 residues. Germline CDR1 is KGHSH and CDR2 is LQKENI. This CDR3 is CASSQYEDTQYF. For the CDR3, the DNA is TGTGCCAGCTCACAATATGAAGATACGCAGTATTTT. The variable domain in full, with the rest retrieved from reference TRBV18 and TRBJ2-3, is NAGVMQNPRHLVRRRGQEARLRCSPMKGHSHVYWYRQLPEEGLKFMVYLQKENIIDESGMPKERFSAEFPKEGPSILRIQQVVRGDSAAYFCASSQYEDTQYFGPGTRLTVL.